These 10 T cell receptor beta chains came from one sample sequenced in a study of shared clonotypes between healthy human individuals. Profiling relied on immunoSEQ multiplex PCR, and the TCRdb table lists in-frame clones only, not all of them. The repertoire includes roughly 770,000 clones, around 96% of them detected once, and approximately 0.2% sits in the top ten. Positive CCR7 selection of CD45RO-negative cells yielded the naive CD8 cells, and terminally differentiated effector memory CD45RA+ cells were excluded. Sequenced material: naive CD8+ T cells sorted from blood. Receptors originate from a man younger than 45 in good health.

CDR3 nucleotide sequence: TGTGCCAGCAGCTTAGGCGGGCGCGAGCAGTACTTC. It yields the protein CASSLGGREQYF. The rearrangement links TRBV7-9 to TRBJ2-7, with D perhaps TRBD2 (5 bases). The V gene's germline CDR1 is SEHNR and CDR2 FQNEAQ (reference sequence). Trimming took off 1 base at V and 6 bases at J, with 7 bases between the two ends. This CDR3 spans 12 amino acids.

This clone was seen once. The chain carries TRBV7-9 and TRBJ2-3; 9 positions match TRBD2. CDR1 is SEHNR, CDR2 FQNEAQ, per germline (reference sequence). The J segment lost 2 bases and the V segment lost 1 base, leaving 4 bases of the junction unmatched. The CDR3 covers 16 residues. Here the CDR3 DNA reads TGTGCCAGCAGCTTAGGTCTAGCGGGGTTCACAGATACGCAGTATTTT. It is translated as CASSLGLAGFTDTQYF.

This chain connects TRBV4-3 to TRBJ2-7; tentative D call: TRBD2 (5 bases). Germline CDR1 and CDR2: LGHNA and YSLEER. Deletions cut 0 bases from V and 5 bases from J, with 17 bases between. The CDR3 is 16 residues long. The CDR3 here is CASSQDFSGFIDEQYF. The CDR3 coding sequence is TGCGCCAGCAGCCAAGATTTTTCGGGGTTTATCGACGAGCAGTACTTC.

The gene calls are TRBV28 and TRBJ1-3, with D unresolved. V dropped 8 bases and J dropped 0 bases, with 14 bases sitting between them. Per the germline V gene, CDR1 is MDHEN and CDR2 is SYDVKM. The CDR3 spans 15 residues. CDR3 loop: CASYSPISSGNTIYF. For the CDR3, the DNA is TGTGCCAGCTACAGCCCCATAAGCTCTGGAAACACCATATATTTT.

The rearrangement joins TRBV11-3 to TRBJ2-3, with D hard to call. Germline V gene sequence: CDR1 SGHNT, CDR2 YENEEA. V was trimmed by 0 bases and J by 2 bases, leaving 6 bases between them. The CDR3 sequence is 14 residues long. The CDR3, as DNA: TGTGCCAGCAGCTTAGAGGGCGACACAGATACGCAGTATTTT. Protein product: CASSLEGDTDTQYF. Full variable domain (rest looked up from reference TRBV11-3 and TRBJ2-3): EAGVVQSPRYKIIEKKQPVAFWCNPISGHNTLYWYLQNLGQGPELLIRYENEEAVDDSQLPKDRFSAERLKGVDSTLKIQPAELGDSAVYLCASSLEGDTDTQYFGPGTRLTVL.

This rearrangement joins TRBV6-5 to TRBJ2-1; 10 bases map to TRBD2. Unmatched junction bases numbered 5, after V lost 6 bases and J lost 3 bases. Germline CDR1 is MNHEY and CDR2 is SVGAGI. The CDR3 covers 15 residues. The CDR3 here is CASSQTSGYYNEQFF. The CDR3 DNA is TGTGCCAGCAGCCAGACTAGCGGGTACTACAATGAGCAGTTCTTC.

The chain employs TRBV10-3 and TRBJ2-3, with 9 nucleotides matching TRBD2. CDR3 size: 17 residues. Losses at the gene ends were 0 bases for V and 0 bases for J; bases not matched to a gene: 4. The germline V gene has CDR1 ENHRY and CDR2 SYGVKD. In nucleotides, the CDR3 is TGTGCCATCAGTGAGTCGCTAGCGGGAACTAGCACAGATACGCAGTATTTT. Protein: CAISESLAGTSTDTQYF.

Note on this clone: The same CDR3 can be traced to other DNA sequences in this sample. As DNA, the CDR3 is TGTGCCAGCAGCGTATCAGGGGAGCTGTTTTTT. Translating gives CASSVSGELFF. V usage is TRBV9 and J usage is TRBJ2-2; unclear D gene. The CDR3 extends over 11 amino acids. V shed 1 base and J shed 8 bases, with 3 bases lying between them. Germline V CDR1 and CDR2: SGDLS, YYNGEE. Filled out from reference TRBV9 and TRBJ2-2, the complete variable domain reads DSGVTQTPKHLITATGQRVTLRCSPRSGDLSVYWYQQSLDQGLQFLIQYYNGEERAKGNILERFSAQQFPDLHSELNLSSLELGDSALYFCASSVSGELFFGEGSRLTVL.

This chain uses TRBV7-6 with TRBJ1-4; a weak D match, TRBD1 (5 bases). CDR1 and CDR2 (germline): SGHVS, FNYEAQ. There are 17 residues in the CDR3. Trimming cost V 3 bases and J 7 bases, with 21 bases left between them. CDR3 nucleotides: TGTGCCAGCAGCTTTCGCAACCCGACAGTCCCGGGTGAAAAACTGTTTTTT. It encodes CASSFRNPTVPGEKLFF.

V and J are TRBV11-2 and TRBJ2-7; the D is unclear. CDR1 SGHAT and CDR2 FQNNGV come from the germline V gene. V was cut by 0 bases and J by 3 bases, with 15 bases left in between. This CDR3 region has 16 residues. The CDR3 loop reads CASSLDQGLIVYEQYF. The CDR3 nucleotides read TGTGCCAGCAGCTTAGATCAAGGTTTAATAGTCTACGAGCAGTACTTC. Supplemented by reference TRBV11-2 and TRBJ2-7, the full variable domain reads EAGVAQSPRYKIIEKRQSVAFWCNPISGHATLYWYQQILGQGPKLLIQFQNNGVVDDSQLPKDRFSAERLKGVDSTLKIQPAKLEDSAVYLCASSLDQGLIVYEQYFGPGTRLTVT.